The source of this T cell receptor beta chain is a study of cytomegalovirus exposure and HLA in healthy donors. The PCR made use of 60 Vbeta and 13 Jbeta primers. Sequenced by immunoSEQ multiplex PCR; TCRdb stores in-frame clones only, minus some. The sample shows about 180,000 clones, around 76% of them seen only once. Whole-study results and caveats: Per published accounts, TCR beta sequences correctly predicted the HLA-A and HLA-B alleles of most subjects.

On this clone: Its antigen is undetermined.

The CDR3 covers 13 residues. The sequenced material came from PBMCs. The clonotype was recovered from a woman in her twenties or thirties in good health and CMV-seropositive. V usage is TRBV12-2 and J usage is TRBJ1-1. TRBV12-2 is annotated as a pseudogene. This CDR3 reads CASRTREGTEAFF. CDR3 nucleotides: TGTGCAAGTCGCACGCGGGAGGGCACTGAAGCTTTCTTT.